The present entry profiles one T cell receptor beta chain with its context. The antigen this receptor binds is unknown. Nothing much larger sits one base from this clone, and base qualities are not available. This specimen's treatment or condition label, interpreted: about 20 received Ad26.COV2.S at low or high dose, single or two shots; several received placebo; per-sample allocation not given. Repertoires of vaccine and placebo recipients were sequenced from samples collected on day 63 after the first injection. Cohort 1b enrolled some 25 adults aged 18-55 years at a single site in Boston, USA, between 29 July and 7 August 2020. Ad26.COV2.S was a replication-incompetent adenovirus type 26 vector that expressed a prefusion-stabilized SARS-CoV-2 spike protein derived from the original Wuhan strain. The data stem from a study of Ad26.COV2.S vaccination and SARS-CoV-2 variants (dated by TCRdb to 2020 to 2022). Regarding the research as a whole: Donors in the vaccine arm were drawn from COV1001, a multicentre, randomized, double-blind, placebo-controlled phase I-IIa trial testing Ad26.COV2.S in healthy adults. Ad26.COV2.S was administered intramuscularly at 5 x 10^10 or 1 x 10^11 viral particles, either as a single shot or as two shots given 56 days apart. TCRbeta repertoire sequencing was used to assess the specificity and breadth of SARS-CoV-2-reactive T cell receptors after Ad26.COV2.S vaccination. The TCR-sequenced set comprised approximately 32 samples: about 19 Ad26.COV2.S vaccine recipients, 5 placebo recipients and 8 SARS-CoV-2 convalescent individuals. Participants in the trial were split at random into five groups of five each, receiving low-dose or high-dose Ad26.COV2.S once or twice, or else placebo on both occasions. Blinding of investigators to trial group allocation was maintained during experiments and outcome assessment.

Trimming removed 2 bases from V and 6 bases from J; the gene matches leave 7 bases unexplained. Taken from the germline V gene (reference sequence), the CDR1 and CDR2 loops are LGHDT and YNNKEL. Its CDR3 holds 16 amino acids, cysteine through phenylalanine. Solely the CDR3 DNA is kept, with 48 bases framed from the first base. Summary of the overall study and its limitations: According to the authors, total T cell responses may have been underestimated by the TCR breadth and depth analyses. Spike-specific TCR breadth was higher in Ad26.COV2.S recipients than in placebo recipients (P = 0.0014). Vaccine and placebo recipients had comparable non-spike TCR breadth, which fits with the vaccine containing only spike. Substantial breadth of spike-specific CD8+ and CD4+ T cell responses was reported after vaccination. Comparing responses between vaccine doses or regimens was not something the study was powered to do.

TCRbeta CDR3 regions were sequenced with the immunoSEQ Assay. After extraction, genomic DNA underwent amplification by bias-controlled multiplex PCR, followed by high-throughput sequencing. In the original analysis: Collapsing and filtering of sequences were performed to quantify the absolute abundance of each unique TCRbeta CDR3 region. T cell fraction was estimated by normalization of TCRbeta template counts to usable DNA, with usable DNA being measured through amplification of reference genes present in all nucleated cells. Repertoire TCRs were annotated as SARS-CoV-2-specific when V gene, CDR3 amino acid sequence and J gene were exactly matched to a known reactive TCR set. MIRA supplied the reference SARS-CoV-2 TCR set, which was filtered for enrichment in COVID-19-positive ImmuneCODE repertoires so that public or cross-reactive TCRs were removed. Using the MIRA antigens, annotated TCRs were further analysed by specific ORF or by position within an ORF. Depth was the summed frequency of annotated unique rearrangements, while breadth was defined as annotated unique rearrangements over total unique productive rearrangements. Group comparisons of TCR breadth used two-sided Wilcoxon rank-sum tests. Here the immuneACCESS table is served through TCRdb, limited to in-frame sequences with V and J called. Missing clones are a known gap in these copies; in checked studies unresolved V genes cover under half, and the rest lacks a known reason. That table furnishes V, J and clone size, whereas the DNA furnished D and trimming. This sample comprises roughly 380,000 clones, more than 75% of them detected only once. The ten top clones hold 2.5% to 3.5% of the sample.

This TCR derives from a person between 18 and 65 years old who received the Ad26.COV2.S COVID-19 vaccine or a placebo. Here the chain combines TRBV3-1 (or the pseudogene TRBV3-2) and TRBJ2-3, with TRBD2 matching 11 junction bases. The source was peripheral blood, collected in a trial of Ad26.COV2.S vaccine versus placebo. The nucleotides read TGTGCCAGCAGCCAACTACTAGCGGGGGCAGCGGATACGCAGTATTTT. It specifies CASSQLLAGAADTQYF.